A selection of T cell receptor beta chains follows, all from one sample in a study of cytotoxic CD8 clonotypes in ibrutinib-treated CLL. Generated by immunoSEQ multiplex PCR, the TCRdb table keeps only in-frame clones and is missing some. The sample yields under 300,000 clones, approximately 76% seen once. Sequences were derived from PBMCs, sampled at disease progression, from a patient treated with ibrutinib. The receptors derive from a human donor with chronic lymphocytic leukemia. Each CDR3 is given with its conserved first and last residue. The order of the fields is CDR3 DNA, CDR3 protein, D gene, J gene, clone size, V gene. A D gene is named only where the DNA matches it firmly. Clone size is shown for a subset of rows, as once, few, many or a class of expanded clone.

TGTGCCAGCAGTGAATTCCCCCCCCGTCCGGGGCAGTACTTC	CASSEFPPRPGQYF	-	TRBJ2-7	-	TRBV2
TGTGCCAGCATGGACAGAACTTCCTATGGCTACACCTTC	CASMDRTSYGYTF	-	TRBJ1-2	-	TRBV6-5
TGTGCCAGCAGTTACAAGGGGACCGGGGAGCTGTTTTTT	CASSYKGTGELFF	-	TRBJ2-2	once	TRBV6-5
TGTGCCAGCAGCCAAGACAGACCCAGGGGTAGCGGGAGGATCCTTACGGGCGAGCAGTACTTC	CASSQDRPRGSGRILTGEQYF	TRBD2	TRBJ2-7	-	TRBV4-2
TGTGCCAGCAGCCCGGACAGCTACTATGGCTACACCTTC	CASSPDSYYGYTF	-	TRBJ1-2	once	TRBV7-2
TGTGCCAGCAGCTTCGGGCTAGCGGCCCTACAGGGGGGGGAGTTCTTC	CASSFGLAALQGGEFF	-	TRBJ2-1	-	TRBV5-4
TGTGCCAGCAGTTACAGGGGCGGTGACACTGAAGCTTTCTTT	CASSYRGGDTEAFF	TRBD1	TRBJ1-1	-	TRBV2
TGTGCCAGCAGTGAAGTTAGCGGGGGGAGCACAGATACGCAGTATTTT	CASSEVSGGSTDTQYF	TRBD2	TRBJ2-3	-	TRBV6-1
TGTGCCAGCAGCTTAGGGGAGAACGAGCAGTACTTC	CASSLGENEQYF	-	TRBJ2-7	-	TRBV11-2
TGCGCCAGCAGCCAAGTCGACGGAGGGAACGAGCAGTACTTC	CASSQVDGGNEQYF	-	TRBJ2-7	-	TRBV4-1
TGCGCCAGCAGCAGAGGGGGCACAGATACGCAGTATTTT	CASSRGGTDTQYF	-	TRBJ2-3	-	TRBV5-1
TGTGCCACCAGCAGGGCCCGGGACAGGGTCTACGAGCAGTACTTC	CATSRARDRVYEQYF	TRBD1	TRBJ2-7	once	TRBV15
TGTGCCAGCAGTGGACTGGTCTCTGGAAACACCATATATTTT	CASSGLVSGNTIYF	-	TRBJ1-3	once	TRBV2
TGCGCCAGCAGCCAAGCTCCCCCGACTAGCGGGAGTGAGTACGAGCAGTACTTC	CASSQAPPTSGSEYEQYF	TRBD2	TRBJ2-7	-	TRBV4-3
TGCGCCAGCAGTCCTCAGGGATGGGCCGAGCAGTACTTC	CASSPQGWAEQYF	-	TRBJ2-7	few	TRBV4-1
TGTGCCAGCAGCTTGGGGCGCGGGGCGGACACCGGGGAGCTGTTTTTT	CASSLGRGADTGELFF	-	TRBJ2-2	-	TRBV5-6
TGTGCCGGGGGGCGGGCCGGCAGGCAGGATACGCAGTATTTT	CAGGRAGRQDTQYF	-	TRBJ2-3	-	TRBV7-8
TGTGCCAGCACCACCAGAGGGAGCGAGCAGTACTTC	CASTTRGSEQYF	-	TRBJ2-7	-	TRBV7-6
TGCGCCAGCAGCTCGGGACTCTCGGGGACCAATGAGCAGTTCTTC	CASSSGLSGTNEQFF	-	TRBJ2-1	-	TRBV5-1
TGTGCCAGCGGGGACGGTGTCGCCTACGAGCAGTACTTC	CASGDGVAYEQYF	-	TRBJ2-7	-	TRBV28
TGTGCCAGCAGCTTAAATCCTTCCTATGGCTACACCTTC	CASSLNPSYGYTF	-	TRBJ1-2	-	TRBV7-3
TGTGCCAGCAGCTCCCGGGGGATTTCAGAGACCCAGTACTTC	CASSSRGISETQYF	-	TRBJ2-5	-	TRBV7-9
TGCAGCGTTGCTAGCGGGAGAAGTGAAGAGCAGTACTTC	CSVASGRSEEQYF	TRBD2	TRBJ2-7	-	TRBV29-1
TGTGCCAGCAGGTCGGGGGTGGGGACCTATAATTCACCCCTCCACTTT	CASRSGVGTYNSPLHF	-	TRBJ1-6	once	TRBV2
TGTGCCAGCAGTTACAGTGGCAGCCTTGAAGCTTTCTTT	CASSYSGSLEAFF	-	TRBJ1-1	once	TRBV6-5
TGCGCCAGCGGCCCTCGACAGGGAAGGGGCTACACCTTC	CASGPRQGRGYTF	TRBD1	TRBJ1-2	-	TRBV5-1
TGTGCTAGTGGTTTGGTAAATCGAGGCTTGCGAGAGACCCAGTACTTC	CASGLVNRGLRETQYF	-	TRBJ2-5	-	TRBV12-5
TGTGCCAGCCTCCGGGACAGGGGGCCGTACGAGCAGTACTTC	CASLRDRGPYEQYF	TRBD1	TRBJ2-7	-	TRBV2
TGCGCCAGCAGCTGGAGCCTAGCGGGTCGAGATACGCAGTATTTT	CASSWSLAGRDTQYF	TRBD2	TRBJ2-3	-	TRBV5-1
TGTGCCAGCAGTTTATGGGTAGCGGCTGAGGGAGAGACCCAGTACTTC	CASSLWVAAEGETQYF	-	TRBJ2-5	once	TRBV28
TGTGCCATCAGTGATACAGCGACAAATGAAAAACTGTTTTTT	CAISDTATNEKLFF	-	TRBJ1-4	few	TRBV10-3
TGTGCCAGCAGTTTATTGGCGTTCGGGAACGCCTACGAGCAGTACTTC	CASSLLAFGNAYEQYF	-	TRBJ2-7	few	TRBV28